What follows is one TCR beta chain and its context. The data are from a study of T-cell memory formation after mild COVID-19. This CDR3 has 13 residues. The V end was cut by 0 bases, the J end by 10 bases, with 12 bases between. Germline CDR1 and CDR2: LGHNA and YSLEER. Each CDR3 protein gets one entry after TCRdb re-called the 5' RACE reads with MiXCR. The sample consists of roughly 280,000 distinct CDR3 sequences, 15% to 20% of them appearing once. The sequenced material came from PBMCs or a T cell subset sorted from them (not recorded which). This TCR was sampled from a man younger than 30 who had mild COVID-19 (a few samples of this study predate the infection). Cell type and time point are not known. The V gene is TRBV4-3, the J gene TRBJ1-1; the D is unclear. The CDR3 region has the DNA TGCGCCAGCAGCCAAGACGTGACCTGGGGAGCTTTCTTT. Its translation: CASSQDVTWGAFF.